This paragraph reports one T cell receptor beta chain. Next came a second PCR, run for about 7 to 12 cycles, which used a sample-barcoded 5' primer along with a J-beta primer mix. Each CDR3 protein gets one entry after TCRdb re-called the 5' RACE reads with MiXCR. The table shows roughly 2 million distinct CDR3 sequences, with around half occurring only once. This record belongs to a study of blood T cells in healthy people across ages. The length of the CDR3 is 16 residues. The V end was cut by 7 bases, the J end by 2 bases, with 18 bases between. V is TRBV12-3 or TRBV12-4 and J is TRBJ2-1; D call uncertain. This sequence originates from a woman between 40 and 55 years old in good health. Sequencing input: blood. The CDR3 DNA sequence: TGTGCCAGCAACGATTATGGTAGCCCGACCTACAATGAGCAGTTCTTC. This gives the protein CASNDYGSPTYNEQFF.